This section outlines one T cell receptor beta chain sequence together with its context. Trimming cost V 5 bases and J 5 bases; bases outside gene matches: 6. The CDR3 is made up of 15 amino acids. Germline CDR1 SGHTA, CDR2 FQGNSA. This sample was taken from a study of blood T cell repertoires in COVID-19. Repertoires were generated with immunoSEQ multiplex PCR, while TCRdb's copy carries only in-frame clones and drops some. The sample contains 150,000 to 200,000 clones, over 75% of which appear only once. Source material: peripheral blood. V usage is TRBV7-2 and J usage is TRBJ2-2; 9 bases are a match to TRBD1. The source of this sequence is a human donor in a cohort sampled during active COVID-19. The CDR3 DNA follows: TGTGCCAGCAGCCTAGACAGGGGGAGAACCGGGGAGCTGTTTTTT. Amino acid sequence: CASSLDRGRTGELFF.